One sample yielded the 24 T cell receptor beta chains listed below, sequenced in a study of T cells after yellow fever vaccination. In TCRdb, the 5' RACE reads were re-called with MiXCR into one record per CDR3 protein. The sample contains 400,000 or so distinct CDR3 sequences, 6% to 8% of which appear only once. Sequencing was performed on PBMCs, taken 5 days after the yellow fever booster vaccination. Source of these receptors: a man aged 25-45 years who received the YFV17D yellow fever vaccine.

This clonotype was seen only once. A much larger clone differs from this one at a single base, so this may be a read error. The gene calls are TRBV5-1 and TRBJ2-2, with D unclear. There are 17 residues in the CDR3. Trimming pared 4 bases from V and 2 bases from J, leaving 18 bases between. Germline V lookup: CDR1 SGHRS, CDR2 YFSETQ. CDR3 sequence (DNA): TGCGCCAGCAGCACGCAGGATCCTCGGCTAAACACCGGGGAGCTGTTTTTT. This gives the protein CASSTQDPRLNTGELFF.

This clonotype has a count of ten or more. This chain joins TRBV5-1 and TRBJ1-2; 7 bases fit TRBD1. The V segment lost 4 bases and the J segment 4 bases; nucleotides outside the gene matches: 7. The CDR3 is 14 residues long. Per the germline V gene, CDR1 is SGHRS and CDR2 is YFSETQ. As DNA, the CDR3 is TGCGCCAGCAGCCCGACAGGGTTCCTCTATGGCTACACCTTC. This codes for CASSPTGFLYGYTF.

The rearrangement uses TRBV7-9 and TRBJ2-4; TRBD1 is a possible D gene (6 bases). The length of the CDR3 is 15 residues. Trimming stripped 3 bases from V and 0 bases from J, with 9 bases between. The germline V gene encodes CDR1 SEHNR and CDR2 FQNEAQ (reference sequence). The CDR3 reads CASSLGHVAKNIQYF. CDR3 coding DNA: TGTGCCAGCAGCTTGGGACACGTAGCCAAAAACATTCAGTACTTC.

The CDR3 is CASSIPSRGYNEQFF. CDR3 nucleotides: TGCGCCAGCAGCATACCCTCCAGGGGTTACAATGAGCAGTTCTTC. The chain links TRBV5-1 to TRBJ2-1, with a possible D match to TRBD1 (6 bases). The germline V gene has CDR1 SGHRS and CDR2 YFSETQ. The V gene lost 4 bases and the J gene lost 4 bases, with 15 bases spanning the gap. This CDR3 contains 15 residues.

This clonotype was seen repeatedly, ten times or more. The chain combines TRBV7-2 with TRBJ2-7; D is unclear. CDR3 length: 15 residues. Germline loops: CDR1 SGHTA, CDR2 FQGNSA. The ends were cut back, 3 bases at V and 3 bases at J, with 15 bases in the middle. Here the CDR3 DNA reads TGTGCCAGCAGCTTCGGCGCGGTTGGGGTCTACGAGCAGTACTTC. Translating it yields CASSFGAVGVYEQYF.

This clonotype was counted ten times or more. CDR3 sequence (DNA): TGTGCCAGCAGCGACAGCGGGGGGTCCTACGAGCAGTACTTC. It specifies CASSDSGGSYEQYF. The chain has TRBV3-1 and TRBJ2-7; TRBD2 aligns across 9 bases. CDR1 is LGHDT and CDR2 is YNNKEL in the germline V gene (reference sequence). V lost 5 bases and J lost 1; bases outside the gene matches: 3. This CDR3 region has 14 residues.

V is TRBV20-1 and J is TRBJ1-5, with a possible D match to TRBD1 (5 bases). V was cut by 5 bases and J by 9 bases, with 14 bases left in between. Germline V gives CDR1 DFQATT, CDR2 SNEGSKA (reference sequence). CDR3 length: 12 amino acids. The CDR3 nucleotides are TGCAGTGCTGCAGGGAGCCGGGGGCCCCAGCATTTT. This sequence encodes CSAAGSRGPQHF.

This clonotype was seen many times. The CDR3 nucleotides read TGTGCCAGCAGAGTGGGGCAGGTCGGCACCGGGGAGCTGTTTTTT. Protein sequence: CASRVGQVGTGELFF. V usage is TRBV27 and J usage is TRBJ2-2; the D gene is possibly TRBD1 (5 bases). Per the germline V gene, CDR1 is MNHEY and CDR2 is SMNVEV (reference sequence). V lost 6 bases and J lost 4, with 15 bases in between. The CDR3 length is 15 residues.

Ten or more counts support this clonotype. The rearrangement joins TRBV5-1 to TRBJ2-7; no definite D call. The CDR3 spans 13 residues. V was trimmed by 0 bases and J by 6 bases, leaving 10 bases between them. Germline V gene sequence: CDR1 SGHRS, CDR2 YFSETQ. CDR3 coding DNA: TGCGCCAGCAGCTTGGGGCAAAGTGGCGAGCAGTACTTC. It codes for CASSLGQSGEQYF.

This clonotype was seen at least ten times. CDR3 nucleotide sequence: TGTGCCAGCAGCCTCAGGGACGTCGGGGCCCTAGATGAAAAACTGTTTTTT. Amino acid sequence: CASSLRDVGALDEKLFF. The genes are TRBV7-2 and TRBJ1-4; TRBD1 might be the D (5 bases). CDR1 is SGHTA and CDR2 is FQGNSA in the germline V gene. Trimming stripped 5 bases from V and 6 bases from J, with 22 bases between. The CDR3 has 17 residues.

The CDR3 spells CASSLGQGPLPQHF. CDR3 nucleotide sequence: TGTGCCAGCAGCTTGGGGCAGGGCCCGTTGCCCCAGCATTTT. V is TRBV7-2 and J is TRBJ1-5; D is possibly TRBD1 (5 bases). This CDR3 has 14 residues. The V gene lost 3 bases and the J gene lost 9 bases, with 15 bases spanning the gap. Germline CDR1 SGHTA, CDR2 FQGNSA.

The sample holds many counts of this clonotype. This chain links TRBV13 with TRBJ2-1, with D perhaps matching TRBD1 or TRBD2 (5 bases each). Germline CDR1 reads PRHDT; CDR2 reads FYEKMQ (reference sequence). The CDR3 contains 12 residues. The ends were cut back, 3 bases at V and 9 bases at J, with 9 bases in the middle. CDR3 DNA sequence: TGTGCCAGCAGCTTTGGTGGGACTGAGCAGTTCTTC. Encoded protein: CASSFGGTEQFF.

This clonotype was counted only a few times. V is TRBV10-1 and J is TRBJ2-1; D unclear. Germline CDR1 reads WNHNN; CDR2 reads SYGVQD (reference sequence). The CDR3 contains 17 residues. The V end lost 3 bases, the J end lost 0 bases, and 15 bases lay between the germline ends. CDR3 bases: TGCGCCAGCAGTGATGTGGAAGGCGGTGACTCCTACAATGAGCAGTTCTTC. Residues: CASSDVEGGDSYNEQFF.

V usage is TRBV7-8 and J usage is TRBJ2-5; D uncertain. This CDR3 region has 15 residues. CDR1 and CDR2 from the germline V gene are SGHVS and FQNEAQ. V was shortened by 3 bases and J by 0 bases, with 11 bases between the two germline ends. The CDR3 loop is CASSFTTVNQETQYF. CDR3 DNA: TGTGCCAGCAGCTTCACTACAGTTAACCAAGAGACCCAGTACTTC.

This clonotype was seen a handful of times. This chain links TRBV4-2 with TRBJ2-7; no reliable D call. Germline V CDR1 and CDR2: LGHNA, YNFKEQ. This CDR3 spans 13 amino acids. V lost 1 base and J lost 5, with 9 bases in between. The CDR3 nucleotides read TGTGCCAGCAGCCAAGTGGTGGGTGACGAGCAGTACTTC. Encoded protein: CASSQVVGDEQYF.

J is TRBJ2-3 and V is TRBV10-3; 11 bases agree with TRBD1. Germline loops: CDR1 ENHRY, CDR2 SYGVKD. The CDR3 loop spans 19 amino acids. J was trimmed by 2 bases and V by 10 bases; bases with no gene match: 20. CDR3 in DNA: TGTGCCACCGCCGGACAGGGGGCGGCTACCGGGACCGACACAGATACGCAGTATTTT. This sequence encodes CATAGQGAATGTDTDTQYF.

The V and J genes are TRBV20-1 and TRBJ2-1; no reliable D call. The CDR3 consists of 11 residues. V was pared by 5 bases and J by 8 bases, with 10 bases between. Germline CDR1 and CDR2: DFQATT and SNEGSKA (reference sequence). The CDR3 DNA reads as TGCAGTGCTGATTCGTGGGATGAGCAGTTCTTC. It specifies CSADSWDEQFF.

The chain links TRBV20-1 to TRBJ1-2; D is undetermined. The germline V and J ends were trimmed by 6 bases and 8 bases, with 13 bases remaining between them. The CDR3 extends over 11 amino acids. Germline values: CDR1 DFQATT, CDR2 SNEGSKA (reference sequence). Written as DNA, the CDR3 is TGCAGTGCCCCCGGAGGGCAGGGCTACACCTTC. Translation gives CSAPGGQGYTF.

The genes are TRBV12-3 or TRBV12-4 and TRBJ2-7, with TRBD1 identical over 10 bases. This CDR3 is 15 amino acids long. The V and J ends lost 7 bases and 7 bases, in that order; junction bases with no gene match: 13. The CDR3 region is CASTAPGQGSQEQYF. Here the CDR3 DNA reads TGTGCCAGCACCGCCCCGGGACAGGGGTCTCAGGAGCAGTACTTC.

This clonotype was found many times. J is TRBJ2-5 and V is TRBV29-1; D perhaps matches TRBD2 (7 bases). CDR3 length: 13 residues. From germline, CDR1 is SQVTM and CDR2 ANQGSEA. Trimming left V 4 bases short and J 7 bases short, with 16 bases between. Written as DNA, the CDR3 is TGCAGCGTTGGAGACAGTAGGGGGGGGACCCAGTACTTC. Its protein is CSVGDSRGGTQYF.

This clonotype was seen only a few times. The rearrangement links TRBV7-2 to TRBJ2-5; D could derive from TRBD1 or TRBD2 (5 bases each). Germline-derived CDR1 and CDR2 are SGHTA and FQGNSA. This CDR3 has 13 amino acids. V was shortened by 5 bases and J by 5 bases, with 12 bases between the two germline ends. This chain's CDR3 is CASSADWGETQYF. Here the CDR3 DNA reads TGTGCCAGCAGCGCGGACTGGGGGGAGACCCAGTACTTC.

This chain uses TRBV20-1 with TRBJ2-7; D might be TRBD2 (6 bases). The germline CDR1 and CDR2 sequences are DFQATT and SNEGSKA (reference sequence). The length of the CDR3 is 16 residues. V was clipped by 0 bases and J by 4 bases, with 19 bases between them. Here the CDR3 DNA reads TGCAGTGCTAGAGATCTCCAGGACCGGGGGATTTACGAGCAGTACTTC. This gives the protein CSARDLQDRGIYEQYF.

This sequence joins TRBV10-3 and TRBJ1-1; D might be TRBD1 (6 bases). The CDR3 sequence is 13 residues long. V gave up 6 bases and J gave up 2 bases, with 10 bases separating them. Looked up from germline, CDR1 is ENHRY and CDR2 is SYGVKD. The CDR3: CAIRGDTNTEAFF. The CDR3 region has the DNA TGTGCCATCAGGGGGGACACTAACACTGAAGCTTTCTTT.

The genes are TRBV11-2 and TRBJ1-6; D unresolved. CDR3 length equals 14 residues. Germline CDR1 SGHAT, CDR2 FQNNGV. V dropped 1 base and J dropped 9 bases, with 10 bases sitting between them. The CDR3 loop is CASSLAKWSSPLHF. The CDR3 nucleotides are TGTGCCAGCAGCTTAGCGAAGTGGTCTTCACCCCTCCACTTT.